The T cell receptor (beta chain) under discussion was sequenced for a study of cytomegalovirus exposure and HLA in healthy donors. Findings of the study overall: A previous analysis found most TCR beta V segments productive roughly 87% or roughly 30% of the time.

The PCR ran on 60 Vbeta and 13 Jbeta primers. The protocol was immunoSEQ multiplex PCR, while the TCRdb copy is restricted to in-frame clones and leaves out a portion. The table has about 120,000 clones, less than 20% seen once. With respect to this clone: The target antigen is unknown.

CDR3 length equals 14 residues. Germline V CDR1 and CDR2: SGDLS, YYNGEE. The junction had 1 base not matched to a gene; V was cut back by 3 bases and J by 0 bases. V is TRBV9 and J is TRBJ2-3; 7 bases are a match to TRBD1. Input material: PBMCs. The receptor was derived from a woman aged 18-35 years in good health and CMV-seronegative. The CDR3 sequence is CASSAGGSTDTQYF. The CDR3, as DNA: TGTGCCAGCAGCGCAGGGGGTAGCACAGATACGCAGTATTTT.